Each of the 6 T cell receptor beta chains below was sequenced from the same sample in a study of blood T cell repertoires in COVID-19. The method was immunoSEQ multiplex PCR; TCRdb's version includes in-frame clones alone and lacks a portion of them. Of a few hundred thousand clones detected, 85% appear once; the ten largest clones hold roughly 3.9%. Sequenced: peripheral blood. The receptors stem from a woman under 30 with acute or convalescent COVID-19.

The V gene is TRBV6-5, the J gene TRBJ2-7, with D possibly TRBD2 on 6 matching bases. CDR1 is MNHEY and CDR2 is SVGAGI in the germline V gene. V was clipped by 2 bases and J by 1 base, with 9 bases between them. The CDR3 is 14 amino acids. The CDR3 DNA is TGTGCCAGCAGTTACACGCGGGAATCCTACGAGCAGTACTTC. Its translation: CASSYTRESYEQYF.

This chain connects TRBV28 to TRBJ1-1; 7 bases map to TRBD1. The CDR3 extends over 16 amino acids. Germline V gene data show CDR1 as MDHEN and CDR2 as SYDVKM. Losses at the gene ends were 3 bases for V and 5 bases for J; bases not matched to a gene: 12. CDR3 DNA sequence: TGTGCCAGCAGTTTTCAGCATAAGGGGGCAGGAACTGAAGCTTTCTTT. It specifies CASSFQHKGAGTEAFF. Combining the CDR3 with reference TRBV28 and TRBJ1-1 gives the whole variable domain DVKVTQSSRYLVKRTGEKVFLECVQDMDHENMFWYRQDPGLGLRLIYFSYDVKMKEKGDIPEGYSVSREKKERFSLILESASTNQTSMYLCASSFQHKGAGTEAFFGQGTRLTVV.

The chain couples TRBV27 to TRBJ2-3; 11 bases match TRBD2. Trimming took 8 bases from V and 6 from J; bases not matched to a gene: 10. Germline V lookup: CDR1 MNHEY, CDR2 SMNVEV (reference sequence). The CDR3 runs to 15 residues. The CDR3 is CASEPASGGMDTQYF. In DNA form, the CDR3 reads TGTGCCAGCGAACCGGCTAGCGGGGGGATGGATACGCAGTATTTT.

The chain is built from TRBV5-1 and TRBJ2-3; 8 positions match TRBD2. This CDR3 spans 14 amino acids. CDR1 and CDR2 (germline): SGHRS, YFSETQ. Losses at the gene ends were 5 bases for V and 5 bases for J; bases not matched to a gene: 7. CDR3 sequence: CASRRNGGEDTQYF. The DNA for the CDR3 is TGCGCCAGCAGGAGGAACGGGGGGGAAGATACGCAGTATTTT.

This clone was detected only once. The chain has TRBV2 and TRBJ1-1; a possible D gene is TRBD1 (6 bases). CDR1 SNHLY and CDR2 FYNNEI come from the germline V gene. CDR3 size: 17 residues. Trimming took off 2 bases at V and 1 base at J, with 17 bases between the two ends. The CDR3, as DNA: TGTGCCAGCAGTGAAACCAGGGGCTCATCCCGGAACACTGAAGCTTTCTTT. This encodes CASSETRGSSRNTEAFF.

The chain uses TRBV19 and TRBJ1-5; D is uncertain. Germline loops: CDR1 LNHDA, CDR2 SQIVND (reference sequence). The CDR3 spans 13 residues. V was shortened by 4 bases and J by 5 bases, with 9 bases between the two germline ends. CDR3 amino acids: CASSTFFDQPQHF. As DNA, the CDR3 is TGTGCCAGTAGTACTTTTTTCGATCAGCCCCAGCATTTT. The full variable domain, its missing parts supplied by reference TRBV19 and TRBJ1-5, is DGGITQSPKYLFRKEGQNVTLSCEQNLNHDAMYWYRQDPGQGLRLIYYSQIVNDFQKGDIAEGYSVSREKKESFPLTVTSAQKNPTAFYLCASSTFFDQPQHFGDGTRLSIL.